These T cell receptor beta chains were read from a single sample in a study of T cells of healthy individuals. TCRdb called the 5' RACE reads again in MiXCR, with one record for every CDR3 protein. The table shows some 100,000 distinct CDR3 sequences, with 17% occurring only once. These receptors came from a human donor in good health. Each CDR3 is given with its conserved first and last residue.

V gene | CDR3 length | CDR3 protein
TRBV28 | 16 | CASKTLAGSNYNEQFF
TRBV7-8 | 15 | CASSFSRDRSDGQYF
TRBV7-2 | 13 | CASSFTSKETQYF
TRBV12-3/TRBV12-4 | 15 | CASSLMGLAWGEQFF
TRBV10-3 | 14 | CAIRGSANTGELFF
TRBV28 | 16 | CASSRLTIRGYNEQFF
TRBV12-3/TRBV12-4 | 16 | CASRYRQGADNSPLHF
TRBV6-5 | 15 | CASRSLAGAYNEQFF
TRBV3-1 | 15 | CASSQEGSGPGTQYF
TRBV7-8 | 16 | CASSNSPGRGNQPQHF
TRBV4-1 | 16 | CASSQAKGAANEKLFF
TRBV6-2/TRBV6-3 | 16 | CASSFQLAGGAGELFF
TRBV6-2/TRBV6-3 | 15 | CASSYPGNSGNTIYF
TRBV2 | 13 | CASSVPVNYEQYF
TRBV6-2/TRBV6-3 | 14 | CASALADPQETQYF
TRBV20-1 | 11 | CSASQYNEQFF